Presented here are 3 T cell receptor beta chains from one specimen sequenced in a study of T cell changes during pregnancy in multiple sclerosis. TCRdb's table, derived via immunoSEQ multiplex PCR, lists solely in-frame clones and lacks some. The repertoire consists of 88,000 or so clones, with about 90% occurring once and the leading ten covering under 1.5%. The starting material was peripheral blood, obtained before pregnancy. The origin of the receptors is a female donor with multiple sclerosis, enrolled in a pregnancy study.

The chain links TRBV19 to TRBJ1-6; 7 nucleotides match TRBD1. The V and J ends lost 3 bases and 7 bases, in that order; junction bases with no gene match: 3. This CDR3 spans 14 amino acids. Germline-derived CDR1 and CDR2 are LNHDA and SQIVND (reference sequence). The chain's CDR3 is CASSIDRENSPLHF. For the CDR3, the DNA is TGTGCCAGTAGTATTGACAGGGAAAATTCACCCCTCCACTTT. The whole variable domain, remainder taken from reference TRBV19 and TRBJ1-6, is DGGITQSPKYLFRKEGQNVTLSCEQNLNHDAMYWYRQDPGQGLRLIYYSQIVNDFQKGDIAEGYSVSREKKESFPLTVTSAQKNPTAFYLCASSIDRENSPLHFGNGTRLTVT.

CDR3 sequence (DNA): TGTGCCAGCACCCAAAGCGGGTTGGGAGGGGCTTTTCTTAATTCACCCCTCCACTTT. This encodes CASTQSGLGGAFLNSPLHF. The chain employs TRBV11-2 and TRBJ1-6; possible D gene TRBD1, 5 bases. Trimming removed 7 bases at V and 6 bases at J, with 28 bases between. The CDR3 is made up of 19 amino acids. Germline values: CDR1 SGHAT, CDR2 FQNNGV.

The gene calls are TRBV19 and TRBJ1-5; D not resolved. There are 14 residues in the CDR3. Germline CDR1 and CDR2: LNHDA and SQIVND (reference sequence). V shed 1 base and J shed 7 bases, with 11 bases lying between them. The CDR3: CASSIGRVRQPQHF. The CDR3 DNA follows: TGTGCCAGTAGTATAGGGCGGGTGAGACAGCCCCAGCATTTT.